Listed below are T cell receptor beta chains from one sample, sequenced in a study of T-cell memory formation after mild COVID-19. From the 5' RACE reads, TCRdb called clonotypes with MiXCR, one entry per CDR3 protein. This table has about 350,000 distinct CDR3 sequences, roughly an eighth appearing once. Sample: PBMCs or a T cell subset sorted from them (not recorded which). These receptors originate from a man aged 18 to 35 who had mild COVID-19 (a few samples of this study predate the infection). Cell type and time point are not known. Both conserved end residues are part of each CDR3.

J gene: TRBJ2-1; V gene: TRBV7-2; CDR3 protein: CASSSQEGRSAQFF
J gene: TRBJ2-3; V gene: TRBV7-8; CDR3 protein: CASSPGASGFTDTQYF
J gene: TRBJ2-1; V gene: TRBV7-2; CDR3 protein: CASSLRGESYNEQFF
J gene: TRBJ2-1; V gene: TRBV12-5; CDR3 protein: CASGLVLAGSYNEQFF
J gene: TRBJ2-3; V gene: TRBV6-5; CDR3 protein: CASSFEGYTDTQYF
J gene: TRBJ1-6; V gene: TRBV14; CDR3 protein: CASSWDGGLPLHF
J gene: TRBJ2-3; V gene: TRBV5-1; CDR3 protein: CASSLSGRGSTDMQYF
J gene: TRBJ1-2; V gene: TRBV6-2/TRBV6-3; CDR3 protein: CASSLQGARGDYGYTF
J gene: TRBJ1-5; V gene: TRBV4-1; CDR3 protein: CASSQDGQGGQPQHF
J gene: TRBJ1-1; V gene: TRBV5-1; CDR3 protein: CASSPGFGNTEAFF
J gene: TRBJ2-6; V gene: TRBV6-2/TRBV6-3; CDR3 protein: CASSYSLGWGSSGANVLTF
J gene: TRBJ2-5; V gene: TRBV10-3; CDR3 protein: CAAATGGETQYF
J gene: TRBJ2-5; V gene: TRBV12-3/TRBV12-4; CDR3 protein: CASSRGGRGKETQYF
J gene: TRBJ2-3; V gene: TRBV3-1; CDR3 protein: CASSPGPSSDTQYF
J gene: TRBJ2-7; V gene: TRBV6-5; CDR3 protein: CASSHGANYEQYF
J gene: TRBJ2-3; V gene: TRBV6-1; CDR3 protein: CASSGPGSSTDTQYF
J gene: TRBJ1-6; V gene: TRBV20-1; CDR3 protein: CSARVDRPLSSPLHF
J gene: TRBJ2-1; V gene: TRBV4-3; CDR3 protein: CASSQDGRWAEQFF
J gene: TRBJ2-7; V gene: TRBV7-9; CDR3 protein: CASSLGQYEQYF
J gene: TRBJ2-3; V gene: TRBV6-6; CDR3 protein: CASRFSRGFGTDTQYF
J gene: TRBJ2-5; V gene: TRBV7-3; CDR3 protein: CASSPGTSGETQYF
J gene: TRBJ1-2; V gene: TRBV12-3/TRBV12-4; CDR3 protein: CASSFWQPIEPDVYTF
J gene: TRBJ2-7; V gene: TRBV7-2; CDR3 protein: CASSPRGSRGALEQYF
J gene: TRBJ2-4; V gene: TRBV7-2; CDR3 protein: CASSLYVPGNIQYF
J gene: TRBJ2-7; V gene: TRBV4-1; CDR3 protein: CASSRGSMTYEQYF
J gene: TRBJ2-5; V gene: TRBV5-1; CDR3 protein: CASSLPSGLAAMGAQYF
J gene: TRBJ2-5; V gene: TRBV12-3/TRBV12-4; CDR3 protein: CASSLRAGGRETQYF
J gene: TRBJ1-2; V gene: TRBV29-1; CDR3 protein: CSVEVGPTNYGYTF